The entry that follows covers one T cell receptor (beta chain) sequence. Its antigen is still unknown. It was healthy bone marrow donors who served as donors. The PCR made use of 60 Vbeta and 13 Jbeta primers. Clones were read by immunoSEQ multiplex PCR, and TCRdb kept only the in-frame ones, dropping some. This sample carries approximately 240,000 clones, approximately 80% of them seen once, and the ten largest clones take about 0.58%. This specimen comes from a study of cytomegalovirus exposure and HLA in healthy donors. V lost 6 bases and J lost 0, with 21 bases in between. Germline values: CDR1 MGHDK, CDR2 SYGVNS. The CDR3 spans 17 residues. Study-wide points: By a later analysis, the bulk of CMV-associated TCR beta chains appeared HLA-restricted. Segments of the TCR beta V type were, in most cases, productive about 87% or about 30% of the time in an earlier analysis.

The receptor was isolated from a woman in her forties in good health and CMV-seronegative. The V and J genes are TRBV25-1 and TRBJ2-7; tentatively, D is TRBD2 (5 bases). The sample was PBMCs. In DNA form, the CDR3 reads TGTGCCAGCAGCCTCATGGCGTCCTCCGGGGTCTCCTACGAGCAGTACTTC. It codes for CASSLMASSGVSYEQYF.